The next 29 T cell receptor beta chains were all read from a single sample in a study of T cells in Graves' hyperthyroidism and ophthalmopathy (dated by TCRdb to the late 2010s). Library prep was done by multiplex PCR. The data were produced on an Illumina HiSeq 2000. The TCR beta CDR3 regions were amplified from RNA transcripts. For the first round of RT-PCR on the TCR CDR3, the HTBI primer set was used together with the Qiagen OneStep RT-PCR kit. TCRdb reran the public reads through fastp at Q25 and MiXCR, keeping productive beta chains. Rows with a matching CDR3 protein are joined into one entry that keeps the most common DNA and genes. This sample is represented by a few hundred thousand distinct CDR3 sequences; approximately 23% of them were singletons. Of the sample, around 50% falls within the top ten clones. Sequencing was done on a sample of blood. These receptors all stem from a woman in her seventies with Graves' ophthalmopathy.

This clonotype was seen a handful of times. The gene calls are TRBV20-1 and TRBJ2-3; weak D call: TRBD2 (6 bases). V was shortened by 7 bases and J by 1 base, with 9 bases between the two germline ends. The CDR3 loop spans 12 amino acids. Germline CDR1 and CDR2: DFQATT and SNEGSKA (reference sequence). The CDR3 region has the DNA TGCAGTGGTGAGCGGGGCACAGATACGCAGTATTTT. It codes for CSGERGTDTQYF.

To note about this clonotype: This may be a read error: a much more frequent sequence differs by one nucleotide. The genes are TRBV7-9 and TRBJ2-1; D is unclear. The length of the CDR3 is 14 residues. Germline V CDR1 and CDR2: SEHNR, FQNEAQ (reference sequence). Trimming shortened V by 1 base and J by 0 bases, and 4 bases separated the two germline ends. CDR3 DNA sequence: TGTGCCAGCAGCTTAGGGAACTCCTACAATGAGCAGTTCTTC. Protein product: CASSLGNSYNEQFF.

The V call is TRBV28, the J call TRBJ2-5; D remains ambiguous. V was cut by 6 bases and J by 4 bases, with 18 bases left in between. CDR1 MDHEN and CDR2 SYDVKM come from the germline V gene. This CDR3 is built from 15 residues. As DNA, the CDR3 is TGTGCCAGCAGCCAAGAAGCGATTGGGTTAGAGACCCAGTACTTC. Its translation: CASSQEAIGLETQYF.

The CDR3 is CASSIGTSGSSYNEQFF. The CDR3 bases are TGTGCCAGTAGTATAGGGACTAGCGGGAGCTCCTACAATGAGCAGTTCTTC. This chain uses TRBV19 with TRBJ2-1, with 13 bases aligning to TRBD2. The length of the CDR3 is 17 residues. After removal of 1 base from V and 0 bases from J, the junction contained 0 bases not matched to a gene. Germline V gene data show CDR1 as LNHDA and CDR2 as SQIVND (reference sequence).

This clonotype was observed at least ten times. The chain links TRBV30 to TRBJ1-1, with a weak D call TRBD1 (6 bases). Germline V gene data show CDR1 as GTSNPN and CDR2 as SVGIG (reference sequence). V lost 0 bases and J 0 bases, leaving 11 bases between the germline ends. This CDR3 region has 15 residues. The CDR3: CAWSVGGSVNTEAFF. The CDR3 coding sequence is TGTGCCTGGAGTGTAGGGGGGAGCGTGAACACTGAAGCTTTCTTT.

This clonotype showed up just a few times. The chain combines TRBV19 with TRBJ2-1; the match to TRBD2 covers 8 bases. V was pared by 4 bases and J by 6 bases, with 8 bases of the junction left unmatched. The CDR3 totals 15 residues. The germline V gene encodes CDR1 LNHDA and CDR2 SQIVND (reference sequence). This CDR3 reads CASSRASGSINEQFF. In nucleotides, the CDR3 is TGTGCCAGTAGTAGGGCCAGCGGGAGTATCAATGAGCAGTTCTTC.

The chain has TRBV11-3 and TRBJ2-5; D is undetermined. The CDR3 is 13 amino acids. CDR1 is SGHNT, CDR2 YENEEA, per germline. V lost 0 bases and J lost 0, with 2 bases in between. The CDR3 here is CASSLDHQETQYF. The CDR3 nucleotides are TGTGCCAGCAGCTTAGACCACCAAGAGACCCAGTACTTC.

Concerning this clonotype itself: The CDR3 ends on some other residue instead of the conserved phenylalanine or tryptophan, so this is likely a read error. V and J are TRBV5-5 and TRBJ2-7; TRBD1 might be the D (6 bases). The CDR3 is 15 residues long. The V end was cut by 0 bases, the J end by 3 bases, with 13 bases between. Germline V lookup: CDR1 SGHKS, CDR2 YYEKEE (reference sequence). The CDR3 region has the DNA TGTGCCAGCAGCTTGGAGGGGGTGGTAAGCTACGAGCAGTACCTC. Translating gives CASSLEGVVSYEQYL.

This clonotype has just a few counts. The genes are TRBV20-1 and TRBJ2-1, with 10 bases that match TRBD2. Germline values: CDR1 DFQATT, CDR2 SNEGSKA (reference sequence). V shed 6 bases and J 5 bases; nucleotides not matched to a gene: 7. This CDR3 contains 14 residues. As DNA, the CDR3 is TGCAGTGCCCATTCGGGACTAGCGAACAATGAGCAGTTCTTC. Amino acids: CSAHSGLANNEQFF.

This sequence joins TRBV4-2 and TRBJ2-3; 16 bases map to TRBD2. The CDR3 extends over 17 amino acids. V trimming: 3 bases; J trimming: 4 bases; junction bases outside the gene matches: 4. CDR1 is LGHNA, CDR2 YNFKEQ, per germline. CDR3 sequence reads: CASSHLGTSGRADTQYF. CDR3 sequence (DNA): TGTGCCAGCAGCCATCTGGGGACTAGCGGGAGGGCAGATACGCAGTATTTT.

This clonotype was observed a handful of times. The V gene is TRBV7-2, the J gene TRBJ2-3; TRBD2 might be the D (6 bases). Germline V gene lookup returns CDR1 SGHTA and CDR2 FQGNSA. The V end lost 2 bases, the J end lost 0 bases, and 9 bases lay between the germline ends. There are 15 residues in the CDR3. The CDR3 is CASSLWLASTDTQYF. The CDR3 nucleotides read TGTGCCAGCAGCTTATGGCTAGCGAGCACAGATACGCAGTATTTT.

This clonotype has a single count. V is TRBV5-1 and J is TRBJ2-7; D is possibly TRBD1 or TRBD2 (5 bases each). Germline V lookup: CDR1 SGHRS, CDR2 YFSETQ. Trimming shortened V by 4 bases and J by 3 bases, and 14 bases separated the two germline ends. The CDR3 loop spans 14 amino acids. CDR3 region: CASSQGLGLYEQYF. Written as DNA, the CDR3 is TGCGCCAGCAGCCAAGGACTGGGGCTCTACGAGCAGTACTTC.

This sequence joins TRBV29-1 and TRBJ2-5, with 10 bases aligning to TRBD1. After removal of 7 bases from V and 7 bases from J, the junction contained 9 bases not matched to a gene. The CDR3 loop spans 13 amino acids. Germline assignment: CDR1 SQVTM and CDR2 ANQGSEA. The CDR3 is CSAESGQGVTQYF. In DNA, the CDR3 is TGCAGCGCCGAATCCGGACAGGGGGTGACCCAGTACTTC.

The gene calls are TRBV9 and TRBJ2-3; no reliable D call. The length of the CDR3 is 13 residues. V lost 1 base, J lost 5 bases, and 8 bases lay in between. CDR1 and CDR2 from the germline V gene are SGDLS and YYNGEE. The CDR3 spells CASSVNSGDTQYF. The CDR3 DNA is TGTGCCAGCAGCGTAAATTCGGGAGATACGCAGTATTTT.

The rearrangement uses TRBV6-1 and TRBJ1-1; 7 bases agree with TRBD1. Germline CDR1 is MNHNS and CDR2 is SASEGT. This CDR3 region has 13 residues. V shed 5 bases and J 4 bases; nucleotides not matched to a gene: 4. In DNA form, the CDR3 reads TGTGCCAGCAGTCCCTCAGGGGGCACTGAAGCTTTCTTT. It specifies CASSPSGGTEAFF.

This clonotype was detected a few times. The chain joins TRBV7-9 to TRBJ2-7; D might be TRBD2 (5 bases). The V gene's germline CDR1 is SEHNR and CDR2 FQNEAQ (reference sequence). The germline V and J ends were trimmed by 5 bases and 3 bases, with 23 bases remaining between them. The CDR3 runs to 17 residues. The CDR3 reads CASSLTSPYRQFYEQYF. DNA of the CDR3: TGTGCCAGCAGCCTTACTAGTCCGTATCGACAATTCTACGAGCAGTACTTC. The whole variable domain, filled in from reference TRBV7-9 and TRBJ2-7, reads DTGVSQNPRHKITKRGQNVTFRCDPISEHNRLYWYRQTLGQGPEFLTYFQNEAQLEKSRLLSDRFSAERPKGSFSTLEIQRTEQGDSAMYLCASSLTSPYRQFYEQYFGPGTRLTVT.

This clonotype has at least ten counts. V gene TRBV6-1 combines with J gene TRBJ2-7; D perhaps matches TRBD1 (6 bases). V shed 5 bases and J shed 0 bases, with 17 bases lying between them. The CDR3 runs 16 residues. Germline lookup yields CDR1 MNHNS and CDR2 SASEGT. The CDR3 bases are TGTGCCAGCAGTTACGCGTCGGGACAAGTCTCCTACGAGCAGTACTTC. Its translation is CASSYASGQVSYEQYF.

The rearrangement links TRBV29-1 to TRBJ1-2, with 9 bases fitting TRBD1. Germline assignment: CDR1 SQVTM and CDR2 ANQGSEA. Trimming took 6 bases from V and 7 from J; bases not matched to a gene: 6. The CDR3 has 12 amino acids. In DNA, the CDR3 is TGCAGCGTCGCGACAGGGGGAATTGGCTACACCTTC. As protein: CSVATGGIGYTF.

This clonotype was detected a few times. The CDR3 DNA sequence: TGTGCCATATTGCGGGAGGGCTACGAGCAGTACTTC. Encoded protein: CAILREGYEQYF. The rearrangement joins TRBV10-3 to TRBJ2-7, with 9 nucleotides matching TRBD2. The CDR3 contains 12 residues. CDR1 is ENHRY and CDR2 is SYGVKD in the germline V gene. V lost 9 bases and J lost 3; bases outside the gene matches: 3.

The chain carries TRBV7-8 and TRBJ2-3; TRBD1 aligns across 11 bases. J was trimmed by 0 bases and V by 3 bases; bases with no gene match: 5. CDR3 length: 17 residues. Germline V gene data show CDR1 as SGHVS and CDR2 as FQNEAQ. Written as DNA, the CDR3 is TGTGCCAGCAGCTTCGGGACAGGGGGAATTAGCACAGATACGCAGTATTTT. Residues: CASSFGTGGISTDTQYF.

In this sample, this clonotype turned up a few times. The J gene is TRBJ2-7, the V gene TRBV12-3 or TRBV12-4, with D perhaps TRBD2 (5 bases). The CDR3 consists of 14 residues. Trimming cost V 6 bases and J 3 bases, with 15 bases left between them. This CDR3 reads CASRPAGRHYEQYF. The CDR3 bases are TGTGCCAGCAGGCCGGCGGGCAGACACTACGAGCAGTACTTC.

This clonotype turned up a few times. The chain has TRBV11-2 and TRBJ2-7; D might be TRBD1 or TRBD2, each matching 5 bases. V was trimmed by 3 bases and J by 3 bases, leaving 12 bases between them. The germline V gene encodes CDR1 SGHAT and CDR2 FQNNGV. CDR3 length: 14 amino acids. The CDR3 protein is CASSLGVRVYEQYF. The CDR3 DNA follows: TGTGCCAGCAGCTTGGGGGTGCGAGTCTACGAGCAGTACTTC.

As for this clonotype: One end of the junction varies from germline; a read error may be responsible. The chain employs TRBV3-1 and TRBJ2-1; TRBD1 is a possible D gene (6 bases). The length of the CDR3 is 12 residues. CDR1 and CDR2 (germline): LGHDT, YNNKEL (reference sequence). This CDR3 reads CASSHGPTGQIF. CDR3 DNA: TGTGCCAGCAGCCATGGCCCGACGGGACAAATCTTC.

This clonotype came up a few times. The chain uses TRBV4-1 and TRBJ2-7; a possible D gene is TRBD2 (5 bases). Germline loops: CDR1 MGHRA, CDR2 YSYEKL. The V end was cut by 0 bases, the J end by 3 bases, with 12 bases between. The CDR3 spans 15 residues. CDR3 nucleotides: TGCGCCAGCAGCCAAGATCGGGGAAGGCACTACGAGCAGTACTTC. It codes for CASSQDRGRHYEQYF.

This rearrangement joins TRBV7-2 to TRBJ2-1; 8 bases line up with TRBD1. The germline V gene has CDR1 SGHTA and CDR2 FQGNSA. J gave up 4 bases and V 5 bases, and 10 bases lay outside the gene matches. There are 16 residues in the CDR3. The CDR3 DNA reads TGTGCCAGCAGCATTCCGCGGACAGGGAAGTACAATGAGCAGTTCTTC. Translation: CASSIPRTGKYNEQFF.

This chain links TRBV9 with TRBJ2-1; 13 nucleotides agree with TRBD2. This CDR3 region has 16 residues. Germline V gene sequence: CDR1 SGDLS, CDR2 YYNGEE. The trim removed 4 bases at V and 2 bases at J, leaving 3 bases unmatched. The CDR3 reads CASSPTSGRAYNEQFF. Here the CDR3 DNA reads TGTGCCAGCAGCCCAACTAGCGGGAGGGCCTACAATGAGCAGTTCTTC.

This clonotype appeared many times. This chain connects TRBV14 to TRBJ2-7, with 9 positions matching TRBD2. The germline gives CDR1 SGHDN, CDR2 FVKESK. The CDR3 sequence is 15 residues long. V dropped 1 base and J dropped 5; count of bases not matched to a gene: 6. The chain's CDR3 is CASSQVAGGPHEQYF. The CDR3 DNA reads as TGTGCCAGCAGCCAAGTCGCGGGAGGGCCCCACGAGCAGTACTTC.

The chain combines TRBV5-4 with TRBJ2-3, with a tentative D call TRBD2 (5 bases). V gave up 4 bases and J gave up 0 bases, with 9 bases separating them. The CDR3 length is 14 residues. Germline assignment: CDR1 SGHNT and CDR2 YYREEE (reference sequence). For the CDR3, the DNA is TGTGCCAGCAGCAGAGGAGGTAGCACAGATACGCAGTATTTT. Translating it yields CASSRGGSTDTQYF.

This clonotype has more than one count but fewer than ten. The CDR3 coding sequence is TGTGCCAGCTCAAGGGAGCGCGGGCCCTACAATGAGCAGTTCTTC. The encoded protein is CASSRERGPYNEQFF. The chain recombines TRBV6-1 with TRBJ2-1, with D tentatively TRBD2 (5 bases). This CDR3 is built from 15 residues. Germline V gene sequence: CDR1 MNHNS, CDR2 SASEGT. Trimming cost V 8 bases and J 2 bases, with 16 bases left between them.